These 6 T cell receptor beta chains were all obtained from the same sample, sequenced in a study of blood T cell repertoires in COVID-19. Clones were read by immunoSEQ multiplex PCR, and TCRdb kept only the in-frame ones, dropping some. The sample lists about 78,000 clones, about 89% seen once, with 4.5% to 5.5% in the top ten. The specimen was peripheral blood. Receptors were obtained from a man in his fifties or sixties with active or convalescent COVID-19.

This chain joins TRBV5-5 and TRBJ2-3; weak D call: TRBD1 (5 bases). There are 16 residues in the CDR3. V lost 0 bases, J lost 3 bases, and 14 bases lay in between. Germline V lookup: CDR1 SGHKS, CDR2 YYEKEE (reference sequence). The CDR3 nucleotides read TGTGCCAGCAGCTTGGAGGGCAGGGTCGGTACAGATACGCAGTATTTT. This sequence encodes CASSLEGRVGTDTQYF.

The rearrangement joins TRBV3-1 (or the pseudogene TRBV3-2) to TRBJ1-1; 7 bases fit TRBD1. The ends lost 5 bases at V and 4 bases at J; junction bases unmatched: 4. The V gene's germline CDR1 is LGHDT and CDR2 YNNKEL (reference sequence). This CDR3 comprises 13 residues. In DNA, the CDR3 is TGTGCCAGCAGCGTCGCAGGGGGCACTGAAGCTTTCTTT. This gives the protein CASSVAGGTEAFF.

This chain joins TRBV18 and TRBJ1-1, with a weak D call TRBD1 (6 bases). Germline V gene sequence: CDR1 KGHSH, CDR2 LQKENI. V shed 0 bases and J shed 1 base, with 9 bases lying between them. The CDR3 runs to 15 residues. The CDR3 region is CASSPPRTENTEAFF. CDR3 coding DNA: TGTGCCAGCTCACCACCGAGGACAGAGAACACTGAAGCTTTCTTT. The entire variable domain, with the rest obtained from reference TRBV18 and TRBJ1-1, is as follows: NAGVMQNPRHLVRRRGQEARLRCSPMKGHSHVYWYRQLPEEGLKFMVYLQKENIIDESGMPKERFSAEFPKEGPSILRIQQVVRGDSAAYFCASSPPRTENTEAFFGQGTRLTVV.

The chain joins TRBV5-5 to TRBJ2-1; 11 bases are shared with TRBD2. Trimming cost V 1 base and J 6 bases; bases outside gene matches: 3. This CDR3 has 15 residues. Per the germline V gene, CDR1 is SGHKS and CDR2 is YYEKEE (reference sequence). The CDR3 DNA is TGTGCCAGCAGCTTGATAGCGGGGGGGATCAATGAGCAGTTCTTC. Translation: CASSLIAGGINEQFF.

This chain uses TRBV25-1 with TRBJ2-3, with TRBD2 matching 12 bases. The CDR3 runs to 16 residues. The V gene's germline CDR1 is MGHDK and CDR2 SYGVNS. V gave up 4 bases and J gave up 7 bases; unmatched junction bases: 9. CDR3 amino acids: CASSVASGGARYTQYF. CDR3 DNA: TGTGCCAGCAGTGTGGCTAGCGGGGGGGCCCGGTATACGCAGTATTTT.

The rearrangement links TRBV19 to TRBJ1-6, with TRBD1 identical over 9 bases. V shed 5 bases, J shed 8 bases, and the junction held 4 bases outside the gene matches. The CDR3 length is 14 residues. CDR1 LNHDA and CDR2 SQIVND come from the germline V gene (reference sequence). This CDR3 is CASSRTGEDSPLHF. As DNA, the CDR3 is TGTGCCAGTAGTCGGACAGGGGAAGATTCACCCCTCCACTTT.